The 21 T cell receptor beta chains presented below share a single source sample, sequenced in a study of T cells in localized non-small cell lung cancer. Profiled with immunoSEQ multiplex PCR; TCRdb holds only in-frame clones, not every one. The sample includes about 2,500 clones, 35% to 45% seen only once; the top ten take approximately 4%. The material was lymph node tissue, obtained before any cancer treatment. The receptor source for this set is a male donor older than 55 with stage II squamous cell lung carcinoma.

The rearrangement uses TRBV15 and TRBJ2-1; 9 bases agree with TRBD1. J gave up 9 bases and V 3 bases, and 9 bases lay outside the gene matches. Germline V gene data show CDR1 as LNHNV and CDR2 as YYDKDF (reference sequence). The CDR3 has 15 amino acids. CDR3 DNA sequence: TGTGCCACCAGCAGGGACAGGGGAGGGTTGGCTGAGCAGTTCTTC. It translates to CATSRDRGGLAEQFF.

This clone was observed a handful of times. The chain combines TRBV6-8 with TRBJ1-1; D remains ambiguous. This CDR3 contains 12 residues. V lost 0 bases and J lost 5, with 4 bases in between. The germline V gene has CDR1 MNHGY and CDR2 SAAAGT. CDR3 coding DNA: TGTGCCAGCAGTTACTCGCGAACTGAAGCTTTCTTT. It specifies CASSYSRTEAFF.

This clone showed up just a few times. Mismatch with germline at one junction end may stem from a read error. The chain is built from TRBV6-8 and TRBJ1-1, with 10 bases fitting TRBD1. The length of the CDR3 is 17 residues. Germline values: CDR1 MNHGY, CDR2 SAAAGT. CDR3 nucleotides: TGTGCCATCAGTGCTGGGACAGGGGACGGCGAGAACACTGAAGCTTTCTTT. It specifies CAISAGTGDGENTEAFF.

In its sample, this clone was seen a few times. The V and J genes are TRBV11-3 and TRBJ2-7; 7 bases agree with TRBD1. Trimming took 5 bases from V and 3 from J; bases not matched to a gene: 13. From germline, CDR1 is SGHNT and CDR2 YENEEA. This CDR3 region has 16 residues. DNA of the CDR3: TGTGCCAGCAGCACACCACCGGGACAGTTTAACTACGAGCAGTACTTC. This gives the protein CASSTPPGQFNYEQYF.

This clone was observed a handful of times. This chain joins TRBV6-8 and TRBJ1-1, with D unclear. Between the trimmed V and J ends, which lost 4 bases and 4 bases, there was a span of 13 bases. The germline V gene encodes CDR1 MNHGY and CDR2 SAAAGT. This CDR3 has 14 amino acids. CDR3 region: CASSLTVFLTEAFF. The CDR3 coding sequence is TGTGCCAGCAGTTTGACGGTTTTTCTCACTGAAGCTTTCTTT.

The chain links TRBV11-3 to TRBJ2-2; D may correspond to TRBD1 or TRBD2 (5 bases each). The CDR3 length is 14 residues. Germline assignment: CDR1 SGHNT and CDR2 YENEEA. Trimming took off 0 bases at V and 6 bases at J, with 8 bases between the two ends. CDR3 sequence reads: CASSLELGAGELFF. As DNA, the CDR3 is TGTGCCAGCAGCTTAGAGTTGGGGGCCGGGGAGCTGTTTTTT.

This clone has just a few counts. Here the CDR3 reads CASRQGAYEQYF. The CDR3, as DNA: TGTGCCAGCAGACAGGGGGCATACGAGCAGTACTTC. This sequence joins TRBV6-8 and TRBJ2-7, with 9 bases fitting TRBD1. V lost 6 bases and J lost 4; bases outside the gene matches: 1. The CDR3 totals 12 residues. Germline values: CDR1 MNHGY, CDR2 SAAAGT.

The chain has TRBV29-1 and TRBJ1-2; the D is unclear. From germline, CDR1 is SQVTM and CDR2 ANQGSEA. V shed 7 bases and J shed 2 bases, with 11 bases lying between them. The CDR3 has 12 amino acids. This CDR3 reads CSGRNSNYGYTF. The DNA of the CDR3 is TGCAGCGGACGAAACTCAAACTATGGCTACACCTTC.

This clone was seen more than once but under ten times. CDR3 region: CASSPTSANTGELFF. DNA of the CDR3: TGTGCCAGCTCCCCCACATCTGCGAACACCGGGGAGCTGTTTTTT. The chain uses TRBV9 and TRBJ2-2; D ambiguous. Germline V CDR1 and CDR2: SGDLS, YYNGEE. V lost 7 bases, J lost 0 bases, and 13 bases lay in between. The CDR3 sequence is 15 residues long.

The J gene is TRBJ1-1, the V gene TRBV30, with unresolved D. Between the trimmed V and J ends, which lost 5 bases and 8 bases, there was a span of 24 bases. The CDR3 covers 15 residues. The germline gives CDR1 GTSNPN, CDR2 SVGIG (reference sequence). The CDR3 loop is CAWSPGPRKNLEAFF. CDR3 DNA: TGTGCCTGGTCCCCTGGTCCCAGGAAGAACCTCGAAGCTTTCTTT.

The chain combines TRBV6-8 with TRBJ1-2; tentatively, D is TRBD1 (5 bases). The CDR3 sequence is 16 residues long. V lost 5 bases, J lost 2 bases, and 18 bases lay in between. Germline V gene lookup returns CDR1 MNHGY and CDR2 SAAAGT. CDR3 nucleotides: TGTGCCAGCAGTCCCCCGGACCGAGGGGTGAACTATGGCTACACCTTC. It encodes CASSPPDRGVNYGYTF.

The chain combines TRBV6-8 with TRBJ2-3; the match to TRBD1 covers 9 bases. Trimming cost V 5 bases and J 1 base; bases outside gene matches: 13. CDR1 MNHGY and CDR2 SAAAGT come from the germline V gene. The CDR3 has 18 amino acids. CDR3 residues: CASSNARTGVTGTDTQYF. The CDR3 DNA is TGTGCCAGCAGTAACGCCCGGACAGGGGTTACGGGCACAGATACGCAGTATTTT.

This chain connects TRBV30 to TRBJ1-2; 7 positions match TRBD1. There are 13 residues in the CDR3. V was clipped by 3 bases and J by 5 bases; unmatched bases: 6. Germline V gene data show CDR1 as GTSNPN and CDR2 as SVGIG (reference sequence). The CDR3 sequence is CAWSRDRIYGYTF. DNA for the CDR3: TGTGCCTGGAGCCGGGACAGAATTTATGGCTACACCTTC.

By sample share, this clone is medium-sized. The V and J genes are TRBV6-8 and TRBJ1-4; D ambiguous. The V gene lost 6 bases and the J gene lost 10 bases, with 15 bases spanning the gap. CDR1 is MNHGY, CDR2 SAAAGT, per germline. The CDR3 sequence is 13 residues long. DNA for the CDR3: TGTGCCAGCAGAATCTCCGGGAGAGGAAAACTGTTTTTT. Translated, it gives CASRISGRGKLFF.

This clone was picked up a small number of times. CDR3 sequence reads: CASSALQGATYNEQFF. CDR3 DNA sequence: TGTGCCAGCAGTGCCTTACAGGGGGCCACCTACAATGAGCAGTTCTTC. V is TRBV6-8 and J is TRBJ2-1; 9 bases agree with TRBD1. Germline assignment: CDR1 MNHGY and CDR2 SAAAGT. V dropped 5 bases and J dropped 2; count of bases not matched to a gene: 7. The CDR3 runs 16 residues.

The chain employs TRBV11-3 and TRBJ2-2; unclear D gene. The CDR3 has 14 residues. The V and J ends lost 4 bases and 0 bases respectively, with 6 bases between them. CDR1 is SGHNT, CDR2 YENEEA, per germline. CDR3 in DNA: TGTGCCAGCAGCTCACGATCGAACACCGGGGAGCTGTTTTTT. This encodes CASSSRSNTGELFF. Full variable domain (outside the CDR3, taken from reference TRBV11-3 and TRBJ2-2): EAGVVQSPRYKIIEKKQPVAFWCNPISGHNTLYWYLQNLGQGPELLIRYENEEAVDDSQLPKDRFSAERLKGVDSTLKIQPAELGDSAVYLCASSSRSNTGELFFGEGSRLTVL.

The chain employs TRBV14 and TRBJ2-5; tentative D call: TRBD1 (5 bases). The CDR3 is 15 amino acids. CDR1 SGHDN and CDR2 FVKESK come from the germline V gene. V was shortened by 3 bases and J by 1 base, with 12 bases between the two germline ends. The DNA for the CDR3 is TGTGCCAGCAGCCAGACACAGGAATCCCAAGAGACCCAGTACTTC. It is translated as CASSQTQESQETQYF.

The chain links TRBV19 to TRBJ1-2, with D perhaps TRBD1 (5 bases). Germline loops: CDR1 LNHDA, CDR2 SQIVND (reference sequence). V shed 7 bases and J shed 3 bases, with 12 bases lying between them. The CDR3 extends over 13 amino acids. The CDR3: CASNEGIDYGYTF. The CDR3 DNA reads TGTGCCAGTAATGAGGGGATCGACTATGGCTACACCTTC. The full variable domain, with the rest looked up from reference TRBV19 and TRBJ1-2, is DGGITQSPKYLFRKEGQNVTLSCEQNLNHDAMYWYRQDPGQGLRLIYYSQIVNDFQKGDIAEGYSVSREKKESFPLTVTSAQKNPTAFYLCASNEGIDYGYTFGSGTRLTVV.

The CDR3 region has the DNA TGTGCCAGTAGTATACGGCCGACAGGTAGCACAGATACGCAGTATTTT. This encodes CASSIRPTGSTDTQYF. V and J are TRBV19 and TRBJ2-3, with D perhaps matching TRBD1 (6 bases). The CDR3 is 16 amino acids. The V end lost 2 bases, the J end lost 0 bases, and 12 bases lay between the germline ends. Germline-derived CDR1 and CDR2 are LNHDA and SQIVND (reference sequence).

This clone was detected only a few times. The rearrangement links TRBV9 to TRBJ2-7; TRBD2 is a possible D gene (6 bases). CDR3 size: 12 residues. From germline, CDR1 is SGDLS and CDR2 YYNGEE. V was cut by 5 bases and J by 2 bases, with 8 bases left in between. This CDR3 reads CASREGTYEQYF. DNA of the CDR3: TGTGCCAGCAGGGAGGGGACCTACGAGCAGTACTTC.

The chain employs TRBV19 and TRBJ1-1; D remains unclear. The V gene lost 2 bases and the J gene lost 3 bases, with 7 bases spanning the gap. This CDR3 is built from 13 residues. Germline V gene lookup returns CDR1 LNHDA and CDR2 SQIVND (reference sequence). CDR3: CASSIRRDTEAFF. CDR3 nucleotides: TGTGCCAGTAGTATAAGAAGGGACACTGAAGCTTTCTTT.